The 21 T cell receptor beta chains listed next were all sequenced from one sample in a study of blood T cell repertoires in COVID-19. Here immunoSEQ multiplex PCR was the method, and the copy in TCRdb shows in-frame clones only, minus some. The sample includes 390,000 or so clones, 89% of them seen just once. Source material: peripheral blood. These receptors came from a woman under 40 with COVID-19, enrolled during active disease.

The chain employs TRBV6-2 or TRBV6-3 and TRBJ2-2; 9 bases agree with TRBD1. The germline CDR1 and CDR2 sequences are MNHEY and SVGEGT. Trimming took 3 bases from V and 7 from J; bases not matched to a gene: 6. There are 15 residues in the CDR3. CDR3 DNA sequence: TGTGCCAGCAGTTATGGGACAGGGAAAGTCGGGGAGCTGTTTTTT. This sequence encodes CASSYGTGKVGELFF.

V and J are TRBV19 and TRBJ2-1, with D unresolved. Germline lookup yields CDR1 LNHDA and CDR2 SQIVND (reference sequence). The CDR3 extends over 11 amino acids. V shed 1 base and J shed 9 bases, with 4 bases lying between them. In DNA, the CDR3 is TGTGCCAGTAGTATAGGAGGTGAGCAGTTCTTC. Its translation is CASSIGGEQFF.

The CDR3: CATRSGTHTEAFF. CDR3 DNA sequence: TGTGCCACCAGGTCTGGGACTCACACTGAAGCTTTCTTT. The chain links TRBV24-1 to TRBJ1-1; weak D call: TRBD1 (5 bases). The germline V gene has CDR1 KGHDR and CDR2 SFDVKD. This CDR3 has 13 amino acids. Trimming took off 7 bases at V and 3 bases at J, with 11 bases between the two ends.

In its sample, this clone was seen once. The chain carries TRBV10-1 and TRBJ1-6; maybe TRBD1 (6 bases). CDR3 length: 13 residues. CDR1 is WNHNN and CDR2 is SYGVQD in the germline V gene (reference sequence). Deletions cut 8 bases from V and 9 bases from J, with 14 bases between. DNA for the CDR3: TGCGCCAGCGGACAGACGTTCGGTTCACCCCTCCACTTT. Translating it yields CASGQTFGSPLHF.

J is TRBJ1-2 and V is TRBV9; D unclear. This CDR3 spans 13 amino acids. V gave up 4 bases and J gave up 7 bases, with 14 bases separating them. Germline V CDR1 and CDR2: SGDLS, YYNGEE. The CDR3 sequence: CASSPQSGSGYTF. The CDR3 DNA sequence: TGTGCCAGCAGCCCTCAAAGCGGTTCTGGCTACACCTTC.

The chain has TRBV19 and TRBJ2-3; 10 bases align to TRBD2. CDR1 is LNHDA, CDR2 SQIVND, per germline (reference sequence). This CDR3 contains 16 residues. Trimming took 5 bases from V and 5 from J; bases not matched to a gene: 10. CDR3 sequence (DNA): TGTGCCAGTAGTTCCCAGTCCAGCGGGAGGGTAGATACGCAGTATTTT. Translated, it gives CASSSQSSGRVDTQYF.

The chain has TRBV7-2 and TRBJ2-1; unclear D gene. The germline CDR1 and CDR2 sequences are SGHTA and FQGNSA. CDR3 length: 13 residues. Trimming took off 5 bases at V and 10 bases at J, with 15 bases between the two ends. The CDR3 nucleotides read TGTGCCAGCAGCACCGGCGGTTATCCCGAGCAGTTCTTC. The encoded protein is CASSTGGYPEQFF.

This clone was detected only once. The J gene is TRBJ2-7, the V gene TRBV5-5, with a tentative D call TRBD2 (5 bases). This CDR3 is 14 amino acids long. Trimming took off 1 base at V and 0 bases at J, with 8 bases between the two ends. Germline V gene data show CDR1 as SGHKS and CDR2 as YYEKEE (reference sequence). For the CDR3, the DNA is TGTGCCAGCAGCTTGCGCCGGGACTCCTACGAGCAGTACTTC. Its translation: CASSLRRDSYEQYF. The entire variable domain, with the rest obtained from reference TRBV5-5 and TRBJ2-7, is as follows: DAGVTQSPTHLIKTRGQQVTLRCSPISGHKSVSWYQQVLGQGPQFIFQYYEKEERGRGNFPDRFSARQFPNYSSELNVNALLLGDSALYLCASSLRRDSYEQYFGPGTRLTVT.

The chain employs TRBV19 and TRBJ1-6, with a weak D call TRBD1 (5 bases). CDR1 LNHDA and CDR2 SQIVND come from the germline V gene (reference sequence). CDR3 length equals 16 residues. Between the trimmed V and J ends, which lost 8 bases and 3 bases, there was a span of 17 bases. CDR3 sequence: CASARGGPLYNSPLHF. The CDR3 nucleotides are TGTGCCAGTGCGAGGGGAGGCCCGCTCTATAATTCACCCCTCCACTTT.

The genes are TRBV20-1 and TRBJ2-3; 9 nucleotides line up with TRBD1. The CDR3 sequence is 16 residues long. Germline V CDR1 and CDR2: DFQATT, SNEGSKA (reference sequence). The junction had 10 bases not matched to a gene; V was cut back by 3 bases and J by 3 bases. The CDR3 DNA sequence: TGCAGTGCTAGTCGACAGGGGGATCATGGAACAGATACGCAGTATTTT. Its translation: CSASRQGDHGTDTQYF.

This clone has ten or more counts. The rearrangement links TRBV2 to TRBJ1-1; the D gene is possibly TRBD1 (6 bases). Trimming stripped 7 bases from V and 7 bases from J, with 16 bases between. From germline, CDR1 is SNHLY and CDR2 FYNNEI. There are 13 residues in the CDR3. CDR3 in amino acids: CASTVGGRGEAFF. CDR3 DNA sequence: TGTGCCAGCACCGTAGGGGGGAGGGGTGAAGCTTTCTTT.

The CDR3 DNA follows: TGCAGCGTTGAAGGCGTTCGGCCGGGGGTCGGGACTAGCGGATCGTACGAGCAGTACTTC. It specifies CSVEGVRPGVGTSGSYEQYF. The chain has TRBV29-1 and TRBJ2-7; 11 bases fit TRBD2. J was trimmed by 4 bases and V by 1 base; bases with no gene match: 21. CDR3 size: 20 residues. The V gene's germline CDR1 is SQVTM and CDR2 ANQGSEA.

V and J are TRBV19 and TRBJ2-2; D might be TRBD2 (5 bases). V was trimmed by 3 bases and J by 5 bases, leaving 19 bases between them. Germline V gives CDR1 LNHDA, CDR2 SQIVND (reference sequence). The CDR3 is made up of 17 amino acids. Written as DNA, the CDR3 is TGTGCCAGTAGTATTTCACCCCGCTTCGGGGTGACCGGGGAGCTGTTTTTT. The encoded protein is CASSISPRFGVTGELFF.

This clone has a single count. The chain is built from TRBV4-3 and TRBJ2-7; D uncertain. CDR1 and CDR2 (germline): LGHNA, YSLEER. Trimming stripped 3 bases from V and 1 base from J, with 13 bases between. CDR3 length equals 15 residues. CDR3 residues: CASSQSWSTSYEQYF. As DNA, the CDR3 is TGCGCCAGCAGCCAGAGCTGGAGCACTTCCTACGAGCAGTACTTC.

V usage is TRBV19 and J usage is TRBJ1-1; maybe TRBD1 (5 bases). This CDR3 comprises 12 residues. The germline V gene has CDR1 LNHDA and CDR2 SQIVND (reference sequence). V lost 11 bases and J 3 bases, leaving 13 bases between the germline ends. CDR3: CASGGVYTEAFF. The CDR3 DNA is TGTGCCTCGGGGGGGGTTTACACTGAAGCTTTCTTT. Drawing the rest from reference TRBV19 and TRBJ1-1, the complete variable domain is DGGITQSPKYLFRKEGQNVTLSCEQNLNHDAMYWYRQDPGQGLRLIYYSQIVNDFQKGDIAEGYSVSREKKESFPLTVTSAQKNPTAFYLCASGGVYTEAFFGQGTRLTVV.

The gene calls are TRBV9 and TRBJ2-1; TRBD2 matches at 8 bases. This CDR3 spans 15 amino acids. The germline CDR1 and CDR2 sequences are SGDLS and YYNGEE. Trimming took 0 bases from V and 8 from J; bases not matched to a gene: 7. In DNA, the CDR3 is TGTGCCAGCAGCGTAGCGGTAGCGGGAACCGATGAGCAGTTCTTC. It specifies CASSVAVAGTDEQFF.

The V and J genes are TRBV29-1 and TRBJ2-1; 8 nucleotides match TRBD1. Trimming cost V 7 bases and J 9 bases; bases outside gene matches: 14. Per the germline V gene, CDR1 is SQVTM and CDR2 is ANQGSEA. This CDR3 region has 14 residues. The CDR3 bases are TGCAGCGCCGTACAGGGGGACTTGTACGGTGAGCAGTTCTTC. Translation: CSAVQGDLYGEQFF.

This chain connects TRBV3-1 (or the pseudogene TRBV3-2) to TRBJ1-1, with D hard to call. Per the germline V gene, CDR1 is LGHDT and CDR2 is YNNKEL (reference sequence). Trimming shortened V by 4 bases and J by 8 bases, and 11 bases separated the two germline ends. The CDR3 has 12 amino acids. CDR3 sequence: CASSPRPGEAFF. The CDR3 DNA is TGTGCCAGCAGCCCCAGACCGGGAGAAGCTTTCTTT.

This rearrangement joins TRBV9 to TRBJ2-7; a weak D match, TRBD2 (6 bases). Trimming left V 0 bases short and J 7 bases short, with 14 bases between. The germline gives CDR1 SGDLS, CDR2 YYNGEE. There are 14 residues in the CDR3. CDR3 residues: CASSVVPDGGEQYV. In DNA, the CDR3 is TGTGCCAGCAGCGTAGTCCCGGACGGGGGTGAGCAGTACGTC.

The chain recombines TRBV24-1 with TRBJ2-5, with TRBD1 matching 9 bases. Per germline, CDR1 KGHDR and CDR2 SFDVKD. The trim removed 3 bases at V and 5 bases at J, leaving 6 bases unmatched. The CDR3 length is 15 residues. The CDR3 reads CATSDRQGGLETQYF. The CDR3 DNA is TGTGCCACCAGTGATAGACAGGGGGGGTTGGAGACCCAGTACTTC.

The chain uses TRBV7-8 and TRBJ1-5; perhaps TRBD1 as D (6 bases). Germline CDR1 reads SGHVS; CDR2 reads FQNEAQ. The CDR3 has 16 residues. Trimming removed 5 bases from V and 1 base from J, with 15 bases in between. CDR3 sequence reads: CASSPHRALSNQPQHF. CDR3 DNA: TGTGCCAGCAGCCCCCACAGGGCATTAAGCAATCAGCCCCAGCATTTT.